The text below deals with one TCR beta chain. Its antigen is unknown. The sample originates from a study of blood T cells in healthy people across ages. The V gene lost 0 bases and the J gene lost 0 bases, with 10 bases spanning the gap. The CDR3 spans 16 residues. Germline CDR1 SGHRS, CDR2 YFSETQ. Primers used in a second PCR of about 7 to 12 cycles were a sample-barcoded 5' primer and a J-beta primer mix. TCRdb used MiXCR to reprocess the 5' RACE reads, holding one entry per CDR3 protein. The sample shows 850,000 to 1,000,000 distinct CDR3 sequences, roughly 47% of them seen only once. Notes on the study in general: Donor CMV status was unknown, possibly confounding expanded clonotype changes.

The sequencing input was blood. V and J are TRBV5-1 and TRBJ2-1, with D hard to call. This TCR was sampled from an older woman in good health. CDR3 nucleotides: TGCGCCAGCAGCTTGGCCCCGAGGAGCTCCTACAATGAGCAGTTCTTC. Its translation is CASSLAPRSSYNEQFF.